A single sample gave rise to the 5 T cell receptor beta chains below, sequenced in a study of human T cells and chemical hapten exposure. Using its own MiXCR run on the RACE reads, TCRdb lists one record per CDR3 protein. Of 300,000 to 400,000 distinct CDR3 sequences in the sample, approximately 5.1% were seen once. Time point defined: pre-sensitization, week 0. Treatment of the sample: therapeutic diphenylcyclopropenone sensitization with weekly scalp DPC. Sequenced material: whole blood, taken in connection with sensitization to the hapten diphenylcyclopropenone (DPC). The origin of the receptors is a woman aged 50 to 65 with alopecia areata. Some clones in this sample may be carry-over from other donors' samples.

This clonotype was seen a handful of times. Here the CDR3 DNA reads TGCAGCGGGGGCCGCGACAGTAACACCGGGGAGCTGTTTTTT. Translated, it gives CSGGRDSNTGELFF. The chain carries TRBV29-1 and TRBJ2-2; D may be TRBD1 (5 bases). Germline lookup yields CDR1 SQVTM and CDR2 ANQGSEA. The CDR3 runs to 14 residues. The ends were cut back, 7 bases at V and 2 bases at J, with 14 bases in the middle.

The V call is TRBV28, the J call TRBJ1-1, with 8 positions matching TRBD1. Trimming removed 6 bases from V and 2 bases from J; junction bases left unmatched: 5. Germline lookup yields CDR1 MDHEN and CDR2 SYDVKM. The CDR3 consists of 14 residues. The CDR3 DNA is TGTGCCAGCAGGGGGGACAGGATAAACACTGAAGCTTTCTTT. It encodes CASRGDRINTEAFF.

This clonotype was seen at least ten times. As DNA, the CDR3 is TGTGCCAGCAGCTTGGCGGCAGGGGGATGGGACGAGCAGTACTTC. It encodes CASSLAAGGWDEQYF. The rearrangement links TRBV5-5 to TRBJ2-7, with 7 bases lining up with TRBD1. Per the germline V gene, CDR1 is SGHKS and CDR2 is YYEKEE (reference sequence). V shed 0 bases and J 5 bases; nucleotides not matched to a gene: 8. There are 15 residues in the CDR3.

This clonotype was found once. A clone one base away is much larger, so this may be a read error. This rearrangement joins TRBV7-9 to TRBJ2-1, with a possible D match to TRBD2 (6 bases). The CDR3 covers 16 residues. Germline V CDR1 and CDR2: SEHNR, FQNEAQ (reference sequence). CDR3 in DNA: TGTGCCAGCAGATCCGTCCCACTAGCCCTCCTCAATGAGCAGTCCTTC. Its translation is CASRSVPLALLNEQSF.

There are a few counts of this clonotype. The rearrangement joins TRBV28 to TRBJ2-7; 7 bases fit TRBD2. The CDR3 spans 15 residues. CDR1 is MDHEN and CDR2 is SYDVKM in the germline V gene. J was trimmed by 2 bases and V by 4 bases; bases with no gene match: 8. The CDR3 here is CASSSPGRAPYEQYF. In DNA, the CDR3 is TGTGCCAGCAGTTCCCCGGGGAGGGCCCCCTACGAGCAGTACTTC.